Each of the 18 T cell receptor beta chains below was sequenced from the same sample in a study of Graves' ophthalmopathy and Graves' hyperthyroidism. Researchers took RNA transcripts and amplified TCR beta CDR3 regions from them. An initial RT-PCR round employing HTBI primers preceded a second-round multiplex PCR. TCRdb re-called the multiplex PCR reads through MiXCR, storing one row per CDR3 protein. The sample lists around 660,000 distinct CDR3 sequences; over 40% were seen once. The sample consisted of peripheral blood. These TCRs come from an adult man with Graves' ophthalmopathy.

This chain links TRBV25-1 with TRBJ2-2; TRBD1 agrees at 7 bases. The V gene end was trimmed by 6 bases and the J gene end by 6 bases; junction bases not matched to a gene: 7. The CDR3 loop spans 14 amino acids. CDR1 is MGHDK and CDR2 is SYGVNS in the germline V gene. Here the CDR3 DNA reads TGTGCCAGCAGGGGGACAGTACGGGCCGGGGAGCTGTTTTTT. Protein product: CASRGTVRAGELFF.

This clonotype appeared many times. V is TRBV6-2 or TRBV6-3 and J is TRBJ1-1; D gene ambiguous. The CDR3 is 12 amino acids. Trimming shortened V by 4 bases and J by 5 bases, and 8 bases separated the two germline ends. Germline-derived CDR1 and CDR2 are MNHEY and SVGEGT. The CDR3: CASSSPGTEAFF. CDR3 DNA sequence: TGTGCCAGCAGTTCCCCGGGGACTGAAGCTTTCTTT.

The rearrangement links TRBV4-1 to TRBJ1-5; the D gene is possibly TRBD1 (5 bases). Germline V gene sequence: CDR1 MGHRA, CDR2 YSYEKL. This CDR3 contains 16 residues. Trimming took 6 bases from V and 5 from J, leaving 20 bases between them. The CDR3 protein is CASRLDSAASYQPQHF. The CDR3 nucleotides are TGCGCCAGCAGACTCGACAGCGCCGCGTCTTATCAGCCCCAGCATTTT.

This clonotype was observed at least ten times. V is TRBV10-3 and J is TRBJ1-1, with 11 bases aligning to TRBD1. This CDR3 contains 14 residues. The germline V gene encodes CDR1 ENHRY and CDR2 SYGVKD. The J segment lost 4 bases and the V segment lost 8 bases, leaving 6 bases of the junction unmatched. The CDR3 DNA is TGTGCCATCGGGGACAGGGGGGGAAGCACTGAAGCTTTCTTT. This translates into CAIGDRGGSTEAFF.

As for this clonotype: The junction and the germline gene differ at one end; a read error may be behind it. V gene TRBV25-1 combines with J gene TRBJ2-6; D may be TRBD2 (5 bases). Per germline, CDR1 MGHDK and CDR2 SYGVNS. The CDR3 totals 19 residues. CDR3 loop: CASSQETIRELAGANVLTF. The CDR3 bases are TGCGCCAGCAGCCAAGAGACTATACGGGAACTCGCTGGGGCCAACGTCCTGACTTTC.

The chain couples TRBV11-2 to TRBJ2-2; 8 positions match TRBD1. The CDR3 sequence is 15 residues long. Germline V gene lookup returns CDR1 SGHAT and CDR2 FQNNGV. J was trimmed by 5 bases and V by 5 bases; bases with no gene match: 7. CDR3 sequence reads: CASSLRQGPTGELFF. The CDR3, as DNA: TGTGCCAGCAGCCTTCGACAGGGGCCAACCGGGGAGCTGTTTTTT.

In its sample, this clonotype was seen many times. The chain has TRBV27 and TRBJ1-2, with a possible D match to TRBD1 (6 bases). The V end lost 3 bases, the J end lost 7 bases, and 15 bases lay between the germline ends. The CDR3 totals 14 residues. Germline CDR1 reads MNHEY; CDR2 reads SMNVEV (reference sequence). CDR3 protein: CASSFSRGGIGYTF. The CDR3 DNA reads as TGTGCCAGCAGTTTCAGCAGGGGAGGGATTGGCTACACCTTC.

This chain links TRBV10-3 with TRBJ2-5, with TRBD2 identical over 8 bases. V was clipped by 11 bases and J by 3 bases; unmatched bases: 8. This CDR3 spans 13 amino acids. Germline CDR1 is ENHRY and CDR2 is SYGVKD. CDR3 amino acids: CAVSGLGEETQYF. In DNA, the CDR3 is TGTGCCGTATCGGGACTAGGAGAAGAGACCCAGTACTTC.

In this sample, this clonotype turned up many times. The chain recombines TRBV12-3 or TRBV12-4 with TRBJ1-6; D gene ambiguous. The germline V and J ends were trimmed by 3 bases and 11 bases, with 8 bases remaining between them. The CDR3 has 12 residues. CDR3 nucleotides: TGTGCCAGCAGTTTCCGGCGGGCACCCCTCCACTTT. It yields the protein CASSFRRAPLHF.

CDR3 nucleotide sequence: TGTGCCAGCAGCTCCAGTGACCGCACAGATACGCAGTATTTT. Translated, it gives CASSSSDRTDTQYF. The V gene is TRBV9, the J gene TRBJ2-3; D gene ambiguous. V lost 4 bases and J 1 base, leaving 10 bases between the germline ends. This CDR3 contains 14 residues. CDR1 SGDLS and CDR2 YYNGEE come from the germline V gene.

This clonotype showed up many times. At one of its ends the junction is not consistent with the germline gene, which may arise from a read error. This chain connects TRBV7-7 to TRBJ2-2; TRBD1 matches at 7 bases. The CDR3 loop spans 15 amino acids. Germline CDR1 SSHAT, CDR2 FNYEAQ (reference sequence). The CDR3 sequence: CASSSGQAFTGELFF. CDR3 nucleotides: TGTGCTAGCAGCTCCGGACAGGCGTTCACCGGGGAGCTGTTTTTT.

This clonotype was observed many times. The CDR3 DNA sequence: TGCGCCAGCAGCCAAGATCCCGGGATGGGTCGAGAGACCCAGTACTTC. This encodes CASSQDPGMGRETQYF. The chain uses TRBV4-1 and TRBJ2-5; D might be TRBD2 (5 bases). Germline CDR1 is MGHRA and CDR2 is YSYEKL. The V and J ends lost 0 bases and 4 bases respectively, with 15 bases between them. The CDR3 consists of 16 residues.

This chain links TRBV6-1 with TRBJ2-5; D tentatively reads TRBD1 or TRBD2 (6 bases each). Germline-derived CDR1 and CDR2 are MNHNS and SASEGT. With 1 base removed from V and 5 bases from J, the gap between germline ends came to 14 bases. The CDR3 runs 15 residues. CDR3 DNA: TGTGCCAGCAGTGAAGGGACTACAGGGCGGGAGACCCAGTACTTC. Residues: CASSEGTTGRETQYF.

The rearrangement joins TRBV6-5 to TRBJ1-1; D ambiguous. Germline V gives CDR1 MNHEY, CDR2 SVGAGI. This CDR3 contains 14 residues. V was trimmed by 0 bases and J by 3 bases, leaving 8 bases between them. The CDR3 DNA sequence: TGTGCCAGCAGTTACTCTCAGAGGGACACTGAAGCTTTCTTT. Residues: CASSYSQRDTEAFF.

The chain couples TRBV5-1 to TRBJ2-5; a possible D gene is TRBD1 (6 bases). The CDR3 loop spans 12 amino acids. CDR1 and CDR2 (germline): SGHRS, YFSETQ. V was trimmed by 5 bases and J by 3 bases, leaving 8 bases between them. The CDR3 here is CASRQGEETQYF. Written as DNA, the CDR3 is TGCGCCAGCAGACAGGGCGAAGAGACCCAGTACTTC.

On this clonotype itself: The DNA is omitted, as the CDR3 cannot be located on it reliably, and the CDR3 follows TCRdb's listing. This chain joins TRBV29-1 and TRBJ2-2; the table names TRBD1, a call not compared with the DNA. The CDR3 is 21 residues long, counting both termini. Germline-derived CDR1 and CDR2 are SQVTM and ANQGSEA. CDR3 region: CSVERQGEFFGPGTRLLVLFF.

This clonotype was found many times. The rearrangement joins TRBV7-2 to TRBJ1-2; D gene ambiguous. V was cut by 5 bases and J by 2 bases, with 15 bases left in between. The CDR3 is 15 amino acids. Germline V gene data show CDR1 as SGHTA and CDR2 as FQGNSA. The CDR3, as DNA: TGTGCCAGCAGCGCAAACAGAGTTGTGAACTATGGCTACACCTTC. It specifies CASSANRVVNYGYTF. Based on the CDR3 plus reference TRBV7-2 and TRBJ1-2, the full variable domain is GAGVSQSPSNKVTEKGKDVELRCDPISGHTALYWYRQSLGQGLEFLIYFQGNSAPDKSGLPSDRFSAERTGGSVSTLTIQRTQQEDSAVYLCASSANRVVNYGYTFGSGTRLTVV.

This clonotype was seen ten or more times. The chain combines TRBV20-1 with TRBJ2-6; D perhaps matches TRBD2 (5 bases). Deletions cut 3 bases from V and 2 bases from J, with 14 bases between. The CDR3 has 16 residues. Germline V gives CDR1 DFQATT, CDR2 SNEGSKA (reference sequence). The CDR3 bases are TGCAGTGCTAGGAGCTCTAGCCTCCCTGGGGCCAACGTCCTGACTTTC. Translating it yields CSARSSSLPGANVLTF.